These T cell receptor beta chains were read from a single sample in a study of blood T cells in healthy people across ages. TCRdb re-derived calls from the 5' RACE reads in MiXCR, one entry per CDR3 protein. The repertoire includes 870,000 or so distinct CDR3 sequences, under 30% of them detected once, and 15% to 20% sits in the top ten. The sample comprised blood. The source of these receptors is an elderly woman in good health. Both conserved end residues are part of each CDR3. Each record gives: CDR3 protein, CDR3 DNA, V gene, J gene, clone size, D gene. D genes are given only for firm matches. Clone size is shown for a subset of rows, as once, few, many or a class of expanded clone.

cdr3_aa: CAWSAESNQPQHF
cdr3_nt: TGTGCCTGGAGCGCCGAAAGCAATCAGCCCCAGCATTTT
v_call: TRBV30
j_call: TRBJ1-5
clone_size: few
d_call: -

cdr3_aa: CASSQDRVPGTEAFF
cdr3_nt: TGCGCCAGCAGCCAAGACCGGGTTCCGGGCACTGAAGCTTTCTTT
v_call: TRBV4-1
j_call: TRBJ1-1
clone_size: -
d_call: -

cdr3_aa: CASSVSKTSGGAVGETQYF
cdr3_nt: TGTGCCAGCAGCGTATCCAAGACTAGCGGGGGGGCCGTAGGAGAGACCCAGTACTTC
v_call: TRBV9
j_call: TRBJ2-5
clone_size: many
d_call: TRBD2

cdr3_aa: CASRGALNTGELFF
cdr3_nt: TGTGCCAGCAGGGGGGCCTTGAACACCGGGGAGCTGTTTTTT
v_call: TRBV6-1
j_call: TRBJ2-2
clone_size: few
d_call: -

cdr3_aa: CASSPGRGSEQFF
cdr3_nt: TGTGCCAGCAGTCCTGGGCGGGGTAGCGAGCAGTTCTTC
v_call: TRBV3-1
j_call: TRBJ2-1
clone_size: few
d_call: -

cdr3_aa: CASSLGGTDGYTF
cdr3_nt: TGTGCCAGCAGCTTAGGGGGAACCGATGGCTACACCTTC
v_call: TRBV7-2
j_call: TRBJ1-2
clone_size: many
d_call: -

cdr3_aa: CASRPGTGADYGYTF
cdr3_nt: TGCGCCAGCAGGCCCGGGACAGGGGCCGACTATGGCTACACCTTC
v_call: TRBV5-1
j_call: TRBJ1-2
clone_size: many
d_call: TRBD1

cdr3_aa: CASSLGPDSPLHF
cdr3_nt: TGCGCCAGCAGCTTGGGTCCGGATTCACCCCTCCACTTT
v_call: TRBV5-1
j_call: TRBJ1-6
clone_size: many
d_call: -

cdr3_aa: CASSQGIMNTEAFF
cdr3_nt: TGTGCCAGCTCACAAGGCATAATGAACACTGAAGCTTTCTTT
v_call: TRBV18
j_call: TRBJ1-1
clone_size: -
d_call: -

cdr3_aa: CSANRGRDTQYF
cdr3_nt: TGCAGTGCTAACAGGGGCCGAGATACGCAGTATTTT
v_call: TRBV20-1
j_call: TRBJ2-3
clone_size: -
d_call: TRBD1

cdr3_aa: CASSSAQGDGYTF
cdr3_nt: TGTGCCAGCAGCTCAGCGCAGGGTGATGGCTACACCTTC
v_call: TRBV5-5
j_call: TRBJ1-2
clone_size: many
d_call: -

cdr3_aa: CASTPSGGRSSVNTEAFF
cdr3_nt: TGTGCCAGCACTCCATCGGGGGGGCGAAGCTCCGTGAACACTGAAGCTTTCTTT
v_call: TRBV12-3/TRBV12-4
j_call: TRBJ1-1
clone_size: -
d_call: -

cdr3_aa: CASSKPGLVNNEQFF
cdr3_nt: TGTGCCAGTAGTAAGCCGGGACTAGTGAACAATGAGCAGTTCTTC
v_call: TRBV19
j_call: TRBJ2-1
clone_size: -
d_call: TRBD2

cdr3_aa: CASSPWAGANVLTF
cdr3_nt: TGTGCCAGCAGCCCCTGGGCGGGGGCCAACGTCCTGACTTTC
v_call: TRBV7-7
j_call: TRBJ2-6
clone_size: few
d_call: -

cdr3_aa: CASSLYPTSSSYNEQFF
cdr3_nt: TGTGCCAGCAGCTTATACCCTACTAGTAGCTCCTACAATGAGCAGTTCTTC
v_call: TRBV7-8
j_call: TRBJ2-1
clone_size: many
d_call: -

cdr3_aa: CASILDRASYEQYF
cdr3_nt: TGTGCCAGCATTCTGGACAGGGCGTCCTACGAGCAGTACTTC
v_call: TRBV6-2/TRBV6-3
j_call: TRBJ2-7
clone_size: many
d_call: TRBD1

cdr3_aa: CASSQRGGDTGELFF
cdr3_nt: TGCGCCAGCAGCCAAAGGGGGGGGGACACCGGGGAGCTGTTTTTT
v_call: TRBV4-1
j_call: TRBJ2-2
clone_size: few
d_call: -

cdr3_aa: CSARDLRSSYEQYF
cdr3_nt: TGCAGTGCTAGAGATTTGAGGAGCTCCTACGAGCAGTACTTC
v_call: TRBV20-1
j_call: TRBJ2-7
clone_size: -
d_call: -

cdr3_aa: CASSSHGTGGSGTQYF
cdr3_nt: TGTGCCAGCAGTTCTCACGGGACAGGGGGCAGTGGGACCCAGTACTTC
v_call: TRBV6-5
j_call: TRBJ2-5
clone_size: -
d_call: TRBD1

cdr3_aa: CASSQLSGNTDTQYF
cdr3_nt: TGTGCCAGCAGCCAACTCAGCGGGAACACAGATACGCAGTATTTT
v_call: TRBV3-1
j_call: TRBJ2-3
clone_size: -
d_call: TRBD2

cdr3_aa: CASSLGLESANEQFF
cdr3_nt: TGTGCCAGCAGCTTAGGACTAGAATCGGCCAATGAGCAGTTCTTC
v_call: TRBV5-6
j_call: TRBJ2-1
clone_size: few
d_call: TRBD2

cdr3_aa: CASSYRRQGRYNQPQHF
cdr3_nt: TGTGCTAGCAGCTACCGTCGACAGGGAAGATACAATCAGCCCCAGCATTTT
v_call: TRBV7-7
j_call: TRBJ1-5
clone_size: -
d_call: TRBD1

cdr3_aa: CASGSDNYRGRTEAFF
cdr3_nt: TGCGCCAGCGGCTCAGACAATTACAGGGGGAGGACTGAAGCTTTCTTT
v_call: TRBV5-1
j_call: TRBJ1-1
clone_size: -
d_call: TRBD1

cdr3_aa: CSADDRIIAQPQHF
cdr3_nt: TGCAGTGCTGACGACAGAATAATCGCCCAGCCCCAGCATTTT
v_call: TRBV20-1
j_call: TRBJ1-5
clone_size: many
d_call: -

cdr3_aa: CASSLTAGGPGNEQYF
cdr3_nt: TGCGCCAGCAGCTTGACAGCAGGGGGGCCGGGAAATGAGCAGTACTTC
v_call: TRBV5-1
j_call: TRBJ2-4
clone_size: -
d_call: -

cdr3_aa: CASSEGGQVYGYTF
cdr3_nt: TGCGCCAGCAGTGAAGGGGGACAGGTCTATGGCTACACCTTC
v_call: TRBV10-2
j_call: TRBJ1-2
clone_size: many
d_call: TRBD1

cdr3_aa: CASSLAKSGGRSYEQYF
cdr3_nt: TGCGCCAGCAGCTTGGCCAAAAGTGGGGGCCGGTCCTACGAGCAGTACTTC
v_call: TRBV5-1
j_call: TRBJ2-7
clone_size: many
d_call: -

cdr3_aa: CATSRDRQGDTEAFF
cdr3_nt: TGTGCCACCAGCAGAGACCGCCAGGGGGACACTGAAGCTTTCTTT
v_call: TRBV15
j_call: TRBJ1-1
clone_size: -
d_call: TRBD1

cdr3_aa: CASSLASQGSYEQYF
cdr3_nt: TGTGCCAGCAGCTTGGCCAGCCAGGGTTCCTACGAGCAGTACTTC
v_call: TRBV5-4
j_call: TRBJ2-7
clone_size: many
d_call: -

cdr3_aa: CSAKPSGVNSPLHF
cdr3_nt: TGCAGTGCTAAACCCTCAGGGGTTAATTCACCCCTCCACTTT
v_call: TRBV20-1
j_call: TRBJ1-6
clone_size: -
d_call: -

cdr3_aa: CASSYSMAFSYEQYF
cdr3_nt: TGTGCCAGCAGTTACTCGATGGCATTCTCCTACGAGCAGTACTTC
v_call: TRBV6-2/TRBV6-3
j_call: TRBJ2-7
clone_size: -
d_call: -

cdr3_aa: CAWSELRGDYGYTF
cdr3_nt: TGTGCCTGGAGTGAGTTAAGAGGGGACTATGGCTACACCTTC
v_call: TRBV30
j_call: TRBJ1-2
clone_size: -
d_call: -

cdr3_aa: CASSALGPPQFF
cdr3_nt: TGTGCCAGCAGCGCCTTAGGTCCCCCCCAGTTCTTC
v_call: TRBV7-2
j_call: TRBJ2-1
clone_size: many
d_call: -

cdr3_aa: CSTRTDSYEQYF
cdr3_nt: TGCAGCACCCGGACAGATTCCTACGAGCAGTACTTC
v_call: TRBV29-1
j_call: TRBJ2-7
clone_size: many
d_call: -

cdr3_aa: CASSLSGTGHTEAFF
cdr3_nt: TGTGCCAGCAGCCTCTCTGGGACAGGGCACACTGAAGCTTTCTTT
v_call: TRBV7-3
j_call: TRBJ1-1
clone_size: -
d_call: TRBD1

cdr3_aa: CASRELAPSNEQFF
cdr3_nt: TGTGCCAGCAGAGAACTAGCTCCCAGCAATGAGCAGTTCTTC
v_call: TRBV27
j_call: TRBJ2-1
clone_size: -
d_call: -

cdr3_aa: CATSDDRSYNEQFF
cdr3_nt: TGTGCCACCAGTGATGACAGATCCTACAATGAGCAGTTCTTC
v_call: TRBV24-1
j_call: TRBJ2-1
clone_size: many
d_call: -

cdr3_aa: CASSLGGVGQPQHF
cdr3_nt: TGCGCCAGCAGCTTGGGGGGCGTGGGTCAGCCCCAGCATTTT
v_call: TRBV5-1
j_call: TRBJ1-5
clone_size: many
d_call: -

cdr3_aa: CVSSLGTSALYEQYF
cdr3_nt: TGTGTCAGCAGTTTGGGGACTAGCGCTCTCTACGAGCAGTACTTC
v_call: TRBV12-3/TRBV12-4
j_call: TRBJ2-7
clone_size: -
d_call: TRBD2